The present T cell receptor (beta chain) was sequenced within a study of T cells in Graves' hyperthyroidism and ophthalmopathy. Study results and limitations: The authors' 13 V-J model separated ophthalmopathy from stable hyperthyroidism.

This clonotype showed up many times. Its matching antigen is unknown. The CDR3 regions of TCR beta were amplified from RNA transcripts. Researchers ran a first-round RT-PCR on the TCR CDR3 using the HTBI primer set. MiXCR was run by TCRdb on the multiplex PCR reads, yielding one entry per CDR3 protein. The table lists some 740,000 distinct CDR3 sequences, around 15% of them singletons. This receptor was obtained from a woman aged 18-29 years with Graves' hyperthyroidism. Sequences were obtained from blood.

The CDR3 reads CASSPTSPRSYEQYF. The CDR3, as DNA: TGTGCCAGCAGCCCCACTAGCCCGCGCTCCTACGAGCAGTACTTC. The J gene is TRBJ2-7, the V gene TRBV12-3 or TRBV12-4, with D perhaps matching TRBD2 (6 bases). This CDR3 comprises 15 residues. V shed 6 bases and J shed 0 bases, with 15 bases lying between them.